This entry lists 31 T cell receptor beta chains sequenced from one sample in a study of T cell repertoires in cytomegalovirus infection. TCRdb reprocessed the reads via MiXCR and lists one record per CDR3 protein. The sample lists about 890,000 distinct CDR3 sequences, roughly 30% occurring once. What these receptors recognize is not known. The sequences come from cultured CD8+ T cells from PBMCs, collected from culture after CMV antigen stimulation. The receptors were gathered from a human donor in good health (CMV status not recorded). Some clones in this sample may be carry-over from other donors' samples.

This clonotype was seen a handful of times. This CDR3 is CASSPIYAGPTNEKLFF. The CDR3 DNA reads TGTGCCAGCAGCCCTATCTACGCCGGACCAACTAATGAAAAACTGTTTTTT. This rearrangement joins TRBV7-9 to TRBJ1-4; no firm D call. Trimming took off 5 bases at V and 0 bases at J, with 16 bases between the two ends. The CDR3 has 17 amino acids. Germline CDR1 reads SEHNR; CDR2 reads FQNEAQ (reference sequence).

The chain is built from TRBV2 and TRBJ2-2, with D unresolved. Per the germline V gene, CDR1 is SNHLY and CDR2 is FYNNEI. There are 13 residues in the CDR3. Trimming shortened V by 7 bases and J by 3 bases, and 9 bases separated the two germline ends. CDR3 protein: CASTRQDTGELFF. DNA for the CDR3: TGTGCCAGCACGAGACAAGACACCGGGGAGCTGTTTTTT. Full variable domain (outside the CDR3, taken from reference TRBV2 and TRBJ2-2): EPEVTQTPSHQVTQMGQEVILRCVPISNHLYFYWYRQILGQKVEFLVSFYNNEISEKSEIFDDQFSVERPDGSNFTLKIRSTKLEDSAMYFCASTRQDTGELFFGEGSRLTVL.

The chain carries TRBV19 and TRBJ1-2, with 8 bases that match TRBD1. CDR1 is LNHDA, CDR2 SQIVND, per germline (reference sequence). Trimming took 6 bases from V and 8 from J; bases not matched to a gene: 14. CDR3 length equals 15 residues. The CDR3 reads CASRDFDRGMEGYTF. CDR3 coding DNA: TGTGCCAGTAGAGATTTCGACAGGGGCATGGAAGGCTACACCTTC.

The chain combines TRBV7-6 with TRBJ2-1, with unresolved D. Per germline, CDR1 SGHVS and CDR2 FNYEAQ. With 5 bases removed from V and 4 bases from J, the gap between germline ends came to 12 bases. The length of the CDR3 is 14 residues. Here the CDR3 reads CASSPTTWYNEQFF. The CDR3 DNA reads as TGTGCCAGCAGCCCAACGACATGGTACAATGAGCAGTTCTTC.

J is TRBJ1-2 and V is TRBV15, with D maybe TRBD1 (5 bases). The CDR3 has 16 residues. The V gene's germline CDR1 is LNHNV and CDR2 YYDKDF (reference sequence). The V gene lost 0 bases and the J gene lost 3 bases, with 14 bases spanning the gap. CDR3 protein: CATSREGHPVDYGYTF. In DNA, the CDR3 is TGTGCCACCAGCAGAGAAGGACACCCGGTGGACTATGGCTACACCTTC.

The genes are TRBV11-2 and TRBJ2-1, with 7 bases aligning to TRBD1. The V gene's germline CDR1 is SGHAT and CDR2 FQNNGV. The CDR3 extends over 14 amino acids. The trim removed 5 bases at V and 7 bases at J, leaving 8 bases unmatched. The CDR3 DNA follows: TGTGCCAGCAGCCCTACCGACAGGGCAAATGAGCAGTTCTTC. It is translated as CASSPTDRANEQFF. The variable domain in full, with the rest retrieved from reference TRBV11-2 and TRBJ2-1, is EAGVAQSPRYKIIEKRQSVAFWCNPISGHATLYWYQQILGQGPKLLIQFQNNGVVDDSQLPKDRFSAERLKGVDSTLKIQPAKLEDSAVYLCASSPTDRANEQFFGPGTRLTVL.

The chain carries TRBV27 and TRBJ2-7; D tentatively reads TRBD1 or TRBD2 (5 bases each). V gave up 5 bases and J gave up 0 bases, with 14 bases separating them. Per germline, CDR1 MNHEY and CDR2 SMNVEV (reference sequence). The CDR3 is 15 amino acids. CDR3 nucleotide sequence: TGTGCCAGCAGTACACCCGGGACCGGCTCCTACGAGCAGTACTTC. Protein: CASSTPGTGSYEQYF.

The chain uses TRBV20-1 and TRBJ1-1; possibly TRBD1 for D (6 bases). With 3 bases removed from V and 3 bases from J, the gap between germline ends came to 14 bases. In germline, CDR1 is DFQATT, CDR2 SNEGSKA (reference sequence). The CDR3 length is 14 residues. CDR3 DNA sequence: TGCAGTGCTAGGGGAGAGGAGGGGGACACTGAAGCTTTCTTT. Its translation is CSARGEEGDTEAFF.

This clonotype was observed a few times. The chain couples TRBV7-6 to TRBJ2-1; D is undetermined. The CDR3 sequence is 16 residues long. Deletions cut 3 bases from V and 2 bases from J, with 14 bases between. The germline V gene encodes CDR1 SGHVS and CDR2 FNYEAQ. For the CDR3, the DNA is TGTGCCAGCAGCTTTAGGTCGTCAGTCCCCTACAATGAGCAGTTCTTC. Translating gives CASSFRSSVPYNEQFF.

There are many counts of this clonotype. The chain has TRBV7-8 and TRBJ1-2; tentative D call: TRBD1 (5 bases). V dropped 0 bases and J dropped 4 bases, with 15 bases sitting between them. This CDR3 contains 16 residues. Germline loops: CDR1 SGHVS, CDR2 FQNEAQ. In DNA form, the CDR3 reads TGTGCCAGCAGCTTAGCAGGCGGGGCTTACGGCTATGGCTACACCTTC. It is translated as CASSLAGGAYGYGYTF.

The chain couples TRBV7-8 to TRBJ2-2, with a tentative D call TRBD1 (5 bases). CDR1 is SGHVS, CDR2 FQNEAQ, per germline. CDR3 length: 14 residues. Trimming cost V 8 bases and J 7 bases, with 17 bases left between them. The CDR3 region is CASCTSGLDGELFF. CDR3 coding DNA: TGTGCCAGCTGCACTTCAGGGCTTGACGGGGAGCTGTTTTTT.

Here the CDR3 DNA reads TGCAGCGTTGAAAATGGGGAGACCCAGTACTTC. This gives the protein CSVENGETQYF. The chain links TRBV29-1 to TRBJ2-5; no firm D call. V gave up 2 bases and J gave up 5 bases, with 6 bases separating them. Germline V CDR1 and CDR2: SQVTM, ANQGSEA. The CDR3 is made up of 11 amino acids.

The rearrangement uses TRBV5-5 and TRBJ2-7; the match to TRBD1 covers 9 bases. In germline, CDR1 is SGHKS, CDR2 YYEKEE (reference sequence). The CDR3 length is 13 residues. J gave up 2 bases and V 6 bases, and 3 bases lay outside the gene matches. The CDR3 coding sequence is TGTGCCAGCAACCACAGGGGGCCCTACGAGCAGTACTTC. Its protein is CASNHRGPYEQYF.

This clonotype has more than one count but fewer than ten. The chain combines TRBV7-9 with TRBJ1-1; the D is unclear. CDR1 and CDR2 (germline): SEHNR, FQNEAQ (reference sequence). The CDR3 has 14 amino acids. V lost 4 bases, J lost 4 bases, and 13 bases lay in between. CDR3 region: CASSSYAEGTEAFF. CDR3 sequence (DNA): TGTGCCAGCAGCTCGTACGCTGAGGGCACTGAAGCTTTCTTT.

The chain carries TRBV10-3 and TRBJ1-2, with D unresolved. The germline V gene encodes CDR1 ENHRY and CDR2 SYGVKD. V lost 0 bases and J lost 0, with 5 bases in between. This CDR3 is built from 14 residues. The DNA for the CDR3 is TGTGCCATCAGTGAGTCGACTACTAACTATGGCTACACCTTC. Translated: CAISESTTNYGYTF.

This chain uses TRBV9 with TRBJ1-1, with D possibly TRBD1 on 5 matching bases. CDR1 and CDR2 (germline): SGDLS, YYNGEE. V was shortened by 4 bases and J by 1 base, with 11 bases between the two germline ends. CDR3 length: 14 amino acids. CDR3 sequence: CASSSRTTNTEAFF. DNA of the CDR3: TGTGCCAGCAGCTCCCGGACAACGAACACTGAAGCTTTCTTT.

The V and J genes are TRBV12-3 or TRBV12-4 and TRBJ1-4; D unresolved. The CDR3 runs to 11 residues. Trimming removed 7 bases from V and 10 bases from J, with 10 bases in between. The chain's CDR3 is CASMLEAKLFF. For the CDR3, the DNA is TGTGCCAGCATGTTAGAGGCAAAACTGTTTTTT.

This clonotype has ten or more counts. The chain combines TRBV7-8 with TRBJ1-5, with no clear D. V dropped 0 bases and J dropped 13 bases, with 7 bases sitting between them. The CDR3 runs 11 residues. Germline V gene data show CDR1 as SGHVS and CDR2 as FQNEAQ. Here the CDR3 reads CASSLAGGQHF. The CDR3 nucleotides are TGTGCCAGCAGCTTAGCGGGAGGGCAGCATTTT.

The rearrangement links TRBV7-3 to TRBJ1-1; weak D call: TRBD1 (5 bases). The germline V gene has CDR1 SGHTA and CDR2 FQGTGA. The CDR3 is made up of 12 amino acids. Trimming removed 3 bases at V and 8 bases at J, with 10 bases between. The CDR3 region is CASSFGGKEAFF. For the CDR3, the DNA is TGTGCCAGCAGCTTTGGGGGGAAGGAAGCTTTCTTT. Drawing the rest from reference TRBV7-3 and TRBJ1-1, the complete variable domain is GAGVSQTPSNKVTEKGKYVELRCDPISGHTALYWYRQSLGQGPEFLIYFQGTGAADDSGLPNDRFFAVRPEGSVSTLKIQRTERGDSAVYLCASSFGGKEAFFGQGTRLTVV.

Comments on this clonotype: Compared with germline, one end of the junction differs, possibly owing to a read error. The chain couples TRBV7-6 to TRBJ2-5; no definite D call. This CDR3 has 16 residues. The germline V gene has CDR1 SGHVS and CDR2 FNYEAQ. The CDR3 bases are TGTGCTAGCAGCTTAGCACGGGTGGGCGTGAATGGGACCCAGTACTTC. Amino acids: CASSLARVGVNGTQYF.

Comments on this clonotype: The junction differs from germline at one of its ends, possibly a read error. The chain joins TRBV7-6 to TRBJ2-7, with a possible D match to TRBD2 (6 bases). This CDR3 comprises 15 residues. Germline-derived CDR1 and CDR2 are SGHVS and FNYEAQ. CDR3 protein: CASSTGTASSYEQYF. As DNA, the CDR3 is TGTGCTAGCAGCACCGGGACTGCCAGCTCCTACGAGCAGTACTTC.

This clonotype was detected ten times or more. The CDR3 DNA is TGTGCCAGCAGAATACTAGCGGGGGGCATTGATGAGCAGTTCTTC. As protein: CASRILAGGIDEQFF. The gene calls are TRBV7-8 and TRBJ2-1; TRBD2 agrees at 12 bases. Per germline, CDR1 SGHVS and CDR2 FQNEAQ. This CDR3 has 15 residues. V dropped 6 bases and J dropped 8; count of bases not matched to a gene: 8. The variable domain in full, with the rest retrieved from reference TRBV7-8 and TRBJ2-1, is GAGVSQSPRYKVAKRGQDVALRCDPISGHVSLFWYQQALGQGPEFLTYFQNEAQLDKSGLPSDRFFAERPEGSVSTLKIQRTQQEDSAVYLCASRILAGGIDEQFFGPGTRLTVL.

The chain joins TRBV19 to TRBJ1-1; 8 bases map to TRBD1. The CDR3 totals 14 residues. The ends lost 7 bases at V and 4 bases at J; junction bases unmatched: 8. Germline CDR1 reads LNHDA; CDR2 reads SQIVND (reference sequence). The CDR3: CASTSRQGSTEAFF. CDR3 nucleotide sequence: TGTGCCAGTACTTCACGACAGGGGAGCACTGAAGCTTTCTTT.

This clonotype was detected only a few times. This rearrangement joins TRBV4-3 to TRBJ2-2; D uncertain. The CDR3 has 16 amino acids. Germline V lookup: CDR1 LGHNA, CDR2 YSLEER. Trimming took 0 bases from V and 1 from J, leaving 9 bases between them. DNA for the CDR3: TGCGCCAGCAGCCAAGATCGGCTGAAGAACACCGGGGAGCTGTTTTTT. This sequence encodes CASSQDRLKNTGELFF.

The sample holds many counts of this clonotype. DNA for the CDR3: TGTGCCAGCAGCCAAGAGTTAGGGGGGGGCGGTAACAATGAGCAGTTCTTC. The encoded protein is CASSQELGGGGNNEQFF. The chain is built from TRBV4-2 and TRBJ2-1; D may be TRBD2 (7 bases). Per the germline V gene, CDR1 is LGHNA and CDR2 is YNFKEQ. The V end was cut by 0 bases, the J end by 5 bases, with 17 bases between. The CDR3 is 17 residues long.

The DNA of the CDR3 is TGTGCCAGCAGTCGAAGCCACCGGGACAGGGCCACTGAAGCTTTCTTT. This sequence encodes CASSRSHRDRATEAFF. The chain is built from TRBV6-6 and TRBJ1-1, with 9 bases lining up with TRBD1. CDR3 size: 16 residues. Trimming at V came to 5 bases and at J to 4 bases, leaving 11 bases not matched to a gene. Germline V gives CDR1 MNHNY, CDR2 SVGAGI (reference sequence).

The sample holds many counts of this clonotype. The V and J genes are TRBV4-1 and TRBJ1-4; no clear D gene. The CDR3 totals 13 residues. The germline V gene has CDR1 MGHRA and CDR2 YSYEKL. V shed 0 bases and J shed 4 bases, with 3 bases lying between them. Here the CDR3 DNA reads TGCGCCAGCAGCCAAGAGGGTAATGAAAAACTGTTTTTT. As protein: CASSQEGNEKLFF.

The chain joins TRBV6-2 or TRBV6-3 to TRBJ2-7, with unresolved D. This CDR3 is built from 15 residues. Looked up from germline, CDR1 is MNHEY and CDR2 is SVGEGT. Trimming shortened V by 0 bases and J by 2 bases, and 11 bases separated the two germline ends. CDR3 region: CASSYSGFLAYEQYV. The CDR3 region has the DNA TGTGCCAGCAGTTACTCGGGGTTTCTGGCCTACGAGCAGTACGTC.

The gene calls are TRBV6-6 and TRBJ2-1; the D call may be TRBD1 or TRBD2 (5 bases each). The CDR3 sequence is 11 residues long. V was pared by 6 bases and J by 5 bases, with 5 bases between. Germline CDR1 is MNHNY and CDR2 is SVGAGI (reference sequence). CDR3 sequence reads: CASRGDNEQFF. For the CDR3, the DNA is TGTGCCAGCAGGGGGGACAATGAGCAGTTCTTC.

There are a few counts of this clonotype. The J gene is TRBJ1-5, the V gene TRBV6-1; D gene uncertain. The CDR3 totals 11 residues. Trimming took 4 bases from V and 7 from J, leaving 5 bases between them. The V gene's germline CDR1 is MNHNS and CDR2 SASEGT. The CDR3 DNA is TGTGCCAGCAGTGCCGGGCAGCCCCAGCATTTT. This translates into CASSAGQPQHF.

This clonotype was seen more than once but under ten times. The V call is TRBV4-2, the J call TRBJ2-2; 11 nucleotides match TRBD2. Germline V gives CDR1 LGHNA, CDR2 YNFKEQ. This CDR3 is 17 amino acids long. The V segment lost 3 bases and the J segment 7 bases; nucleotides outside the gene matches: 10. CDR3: CASSHPSGGKKNGELFF. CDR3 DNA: TGTGCCAGCAGCCATCCTAGCGGGGGGAAGAAAAACGGGGAGCTGTTTTTT.